These 23 T cell receptor beta chains came from one sample sequenced in a study of blood T cells in healthy people across ages. The authors ran a second PCR of roughly 6 to 12 cycles using a sample-barcoded 5' primer and a J-beta primer mix. From the 5' RACE reads, TCRdb called clonotypes with MiXCR, one entry per CDR3 protein. The sample includes 1.5 million to 1.9 million distinct CDR3 sequences, around 40% of them seen just once. Specimen: blood. The receptors come from a woman under 30 in good health.

This clonotype occurred a few times. The chain couples TRBV3-1 to TRBJ2-7; no reliable D call. Looked up from germline, CDR1 is LGHDT and CDR2 is YNNKEL (reference sequence). V was clipped by 0 bases and J by 1 base, with 10 bases between them. The CDR3 runs to 15 residues. CDR3 sequence (DNA): TGTGCCAGCAGCCAAGAGCCAGCGCCATCCTACGAGCAGTACTTC. Its translation: CASSQEPAPSYEQYF.

The gene calls are TRBV29-1 and TRBJ2-2; TRBD1 might be the D (5 bases). V was pared by 3 bases and J by 0 bases, with 8 bases between. The CDR3 extends over 14 amino acids. Germline V gene sequence: CDR1 SQVTM, CDR2 ANQGSEA. CDR3 in DNA: TGCAGCGTTGACGCACAGGCGAACACCGGGGAGCTGTTTTTT. This codes for CSVDAQANTGELFF.

The chain joins TRBV25-1 to TRBJ2-5; TRBD1 matches at 7 bases. The germline V gene has CDR1 MGHDK and CDR2 SYGVNS. The CDR3 runs 14 residues. The ends lost 3 bases at V and 4 bases at J; junction bases unmatched: 5. The CDR3 here is CASSDDRVAETQYF. Written as DNA, the CDR3 is TGTGCCAGCAGTGATGACAGGGTGGCAGAGACCCAGTACTTC. Drawing the rest from reference TRBV25-1 and TRBJ2-5, the complete variable domain is EADIYQTPRYLVIGTGKKITLECSQTMGHDKMYWYQQDPGMELHLIHYSYGVNSTEKGDLSSESTVSRIRTEHFPLTLESARPSHTSQYLCASSDDRVAETQYFGPGTRLLVL.

V gene TRBV20-1 combines with J gene TRBJ2-1; 9 nucleotides align to TRBD2. With 3 bases clipped from V and 7 bases from J, the junction kept 7 bases outside the gene matches. The germline gives CDR1 DFQATT, CDR2 SNEGSKA (reference sequence). The CDR3 runs to 14 residues. In nucleotides, the CDR3 is TGCAGTGCTAGCGTAGCGGGAGCTATGAATGAGCAGTTCTTC. Translated: CSASVAGAMNEQFF.

The chain uses TRBV29-1 and TRBJ2-1; D possibly matches TRBD1 or TRBD2 (5 bases each). Trimming left V 5 bases short and J 5 bases short, with 10 bases between. The CDR3 spans 12 residues. Germline V gives CDR1 SQVTM, CDR2 ANQGSEA. The DNA of the CDR3 is TGCAGCGTTTCGGGACCGGACAATGAGCAGTTCTTC. It yields the protein CSVSGPDNEQFF.

The chain couples TRBV13 to TRBJ1-1; TRBD1 is a possible D gene (5 bases). V lost 5 bases and J lost 1, with 11 bases in between. There are 14 residues in the CDR3. Germline-derived CDR1 and CDR2 are PRHDT and FYEKMQ (reference sequence). The CDR3 DNA reads TGTGCCAGCAGCCACGGGACCCAGAACACTGAAGCTTTCTTT. Its translation: CASSHGTQNTEAFF.

The chain has TRBV25-1 and TRBJ2-3; 8 nucleotides align to TRBD1. The V and J ends lost 5 bases and 1 base, in that order; junction bases with no gene match: 11. Germline values: CDR1 MGHDK, CDR2 SYGVNS. The CDR3 has 17 residues. As DNA, the CDR3 is TGTGCCAGCAGTCCGCGGTCGGGGACAGGCGGCACAGATACGCAGTATTTT. As protein: CASSPRSGTGGTDTQYF.

This clonotype was seen just once. The junction does not match germline at one end; this may be a read error. The CDR3 here is CASSLSKNIRYF. The CDR3 DNA follows: TGTGCCAGCAGCCTTTCAAAAAACATTCGGTACTTC. The chain carries TRBV7-2 and TRBJ2-4, with D uncertain. CDR3 size: 12 residues. The germline V gene has CDR1 SGHTA and CDR2 FQGNSA.

V usage is TRBV7-9 and J usage is TRBJ2-5, with 7 bases fitting TRBD1. Germline V gene data show CDR1 as SEHNR and CDR2 as FQNEAQ (reference sequence). J was trimmed by 0 bases and V by 1 base; bases with no gene match: 2. The CDR3 is 15 amino acids. The CDR3 spells CASSLGDRDQETQYF. The CDR3 DNA reads as TGTGCCAGCAGCTTAGGCGACAGGGACCAAGAGACCCAGTACTTC.

The CDR3 protein is CASSLTSGGSSYGQYF. CDR3 nucleotides: TGTGCCAGCAGCTTAACGAGCGGGGGGAGCTCCTACGGGCAGTACTTC. The chain links TRBV7-9 to TRBJ2-4, with 9 bases matching TRBD2. Germline-derived CDR1 and CDR2 are SEHNR and FQNEAQ (reference sequence). After removal of 2 bases from V and 13 bases from J, the junction contained 15 bases not matched to a gene. The length of the CDR3 is 16 residues.

This clonotype was counted only a few times. The chain links TRBV4-1 to TRBJ2-7, with a weak D call TRBD2 (6 bases). V dropped 4 bases and J dropped 2 bases, with 15 bases sitting between them. The CDR3 covers 15 residues. Germline CDR1 reads MGHRA; CDR2 reads YSYEKL. Written as DNA, the CDR3 is TGCGCCAGCAGCCTAGCGGACGACGTTACCTACGAGCAGTACTTC. This gives the protein CASSLADDVTYEQYF.

This clonotype was recorded once. The J gene is TRBJ2-2, the V gene TRBV3-1; D tentatively reads TRBD1 or TRBD2 (6 bases each). The germline V gene encodes CDR1 LGHDT and CDR2 YNNKEL (reference sequence). Between the trimmed V and J ends, which lost 8 bases and 4 bases, there was a span of 17 bases. The CDR3 extends over 15 amino acids. The CDR3 DNA reads as TGTGCCAGCCGGGAGAGGGGGAAGAGCACCGGGGAGCTGTTTTTT. It codes for CASRERGKSTGELFF. Looking up the rest from reference TRBV3-1 and TRBJ2-2 gives the full variable domain: DTAVSQTPKYLVTQMGNDKSIKCEQNLGHDTMYWYKQDSKKFLKIMFSYNNKELIINETVPNRFSPKSPDKAHLNLHINSLELGDSAVYFCASRERGKSTGELFFGEGSRLTVL.

A single count supports this clonotype. The chain's CDR3 is CATSRVGVSEQYF. The CDR3 DNA reads as TGTGCCACCAGCAGAGTTGGGGTTAGCGAGCAGTACTTC. The chain uses TRBV15 and TRBJ2-7; no clear D. Trimming cost V 1 base and J 6 bases, with 10 bases left between them. The length of the CDR3 is 13 residues. The germline CDR1 and CDR2 sequences are LNHNV and YYDKDF (reference sequence). Combining the CDR3 with reference TRBV15 and TRBJ2-7 gives the whole variable domain DAMVIQNPRYQVTQFGKPVTLSCSQTLNHNVMYWYQQKSSQAPKLLFHYYDKDFNNEADTPDNFQSRRPNTSFCFLDIRSPGLGDTAMYLCATSRVGVSEQYFGPGTRLTVT.

The sample holds a few counts of this clonotype. The chain recombines TRBV12-3 or TRBV12-4 with TRBJ1-5; weak D call: TRBD1 (5 bases). V lost 5 bases, J lost 6 bases, and 11 bases lay in between. The CDR3 runs to 13 residues. This CDR3 is CASSKLTAQPQHF. The DNA of the CDR3 is TGTGCCAGCAGTAAACTGACAGCTCAGCCCCAGCATTTT.

The sample holds a few counts of this clonotype. This chain links TRBV6-1 with TRBJ2-3; possible D gene TRBD2, 6 bases. The germline V and J ends were trimmed by 6 bases and 0 bases, with 13 bases remaining between them. This CDR3 spans 15 amino acids. Looked up from germline, CDR1 is MNHNS and CDR2 is SASEGT. The CDR3, as DNA: TGTGCCAGCAGGAGGTCGGGGGTTAGCACAGATACGCAGTATTTT. Amino acids: CASRRSGVSTDTQYF.

J is TRBJ2-1 and V is TRBV9; 8 nucleotides match TRBD2. Germline CDR1 and CDR2: SGDLS and YYNGEE. The CDR3 totals 15 residues. V shed 0 bases, J shed 5 bases, and the junction held 4 bases outside the gene matches. Here the CDR3 reads CASSVGGGGNNEQFF. The DNA of the CDR3 is TGTGCCAGCAGCGTAGGCGGCGGGGGGAACAATGAGCAGTTCTTC. Based on the CDR3 plus reference TRBV9 and TRBJ2-1, the full variable domain is DSGVTQTPKHLITATGQRVTLRCSPRSGDLSVYWYQQSLDQGLQFLIQYYNGEERAKGNILERFSAQQFPDLHSELNLSSLELGDSALYFCASSVGGGGNNEQFFGPGTRLTVL.

This clonotype was detected only a few times. The J gene is TRBJ1-4, the V gene TRBV5-1; D remains unclear. CDR3 length equals 15 residues. Trimming cost V 4 bases and J 5 bases, with 15 bases left between them. Germline CDR1 reads SGHRS; CDR2 reads YFSETQ. This CDR3 is CASSARREANEKLFF. DNA for the CDR3: TGCGCCAGCAGCGCCCGGAGGGAAGCGAATGAAAAACTGTTTTTT.

The chain carries TRBV5-1 and TRBJ2-1; TRBD2 matches 13 bases. CDR3 length: 17 residues. Germline V gene data show CDR1 as SGHRS and CDR2 as YFSETQ. The V segment lost 3 bases and the J segment 12 bases; nucleotides outside the gene matches: 15. The CDR3 DNA sequence: TGCGCCAGCAGCTCCCGGACTAGCGGGAGTTCAAGGTATGCGCAGTTCTTC. Translation: CASSSRTSGSSRYAQFF.

This clonotype was counted at least ten times. J is TRBJ2-1 and V is TRBV7-2; possible D gene TRBD1, 6 bases. The CDR3 has 14 residues. The V and J ends lost 3 bases and 1 base respectively, with 7 bases between them. Germline CDR1 and CDR2: SGHTA and FQGNSA. CDR3 in amino acids: CASSLGASYNEQFF. The CDR3 DNA follows: TGTGCCAGCAGCTTGGGGGCGTCCTACAATGAGCAGTTCTTC.

The chain carries TRBV10-3 and TRBJ2-5; a weak D match, TRBD2 (6 bases). The CDR3 is 15 amino acids. V dropped 6 bases and J dropped 2 bases, with 16 bases sitting between them. Looked up from germline, CDR1 is ENHRY and CDR2 is SYGVKD. Written as DNA, the CDR3 is TGTGCCATCAGCCCTGGCGGGATGCTTCAAGAGACCCAGTACTTC. Encoded protein: CAISPGGMLQETQYF.

The sample holds many counts of this clonotype. V usage is TRBV20-1 and J usage is TRBJ2-7; D might be TRBD1 (6 bases). With 0 bases removed from V and 2 bases from J, the gap between germline ends came to 14 bases. CDR1 and CDR2 from the germline V gene are DFQATT and SNEGSKA (reference sequence). The CDR3 contains 15 residues. The CDR3 region has the DNA TGCAGTGCTAGAGATCCCTTGACAGGAACCTACGAGCAGTACTTC. Translated, it gives CSARDPLTGTYEQYF.

Notes on this clonotype: A much larger clonotype is one base distant, so this may be a read error. J is TRBJ2-7 and V is TRBV5-1; 9 bases are shared with TRBD2. J gave up 3 bases and V 3 bases, and 7 bases lay outside the gene matches. Germline V gives CDR1 SGHRS, CDR2 YFSETQ. CDR3 length equals 15 residues. The CDR3 DNA is TGCGCCAGCAGCTGGAGCCTAGCGGGGAACTACGAGCAGTACTTC. As protein: CASSWSLAGNYEQYF.

This clonotype has only a few counts. The gene calls are TRBV20-1 and TRBJ1-5, with 11 bases that match TRBD1. This CDR3 region has 16 residues. Germline-derived CDR1 and CDR2 are DFQATT and SNEGSKA (reference sequence). V shed 5 bases, J shed 1 base, and the junction held 7 bases outside the gene matches. The CDR3 is CSASDRGHQSNQPQHF. In DNA, the CDR3 is TGCAGTGCTTCGGACAGGGGGCATCAGAGCAATCAGCCCCAGCATTTT.